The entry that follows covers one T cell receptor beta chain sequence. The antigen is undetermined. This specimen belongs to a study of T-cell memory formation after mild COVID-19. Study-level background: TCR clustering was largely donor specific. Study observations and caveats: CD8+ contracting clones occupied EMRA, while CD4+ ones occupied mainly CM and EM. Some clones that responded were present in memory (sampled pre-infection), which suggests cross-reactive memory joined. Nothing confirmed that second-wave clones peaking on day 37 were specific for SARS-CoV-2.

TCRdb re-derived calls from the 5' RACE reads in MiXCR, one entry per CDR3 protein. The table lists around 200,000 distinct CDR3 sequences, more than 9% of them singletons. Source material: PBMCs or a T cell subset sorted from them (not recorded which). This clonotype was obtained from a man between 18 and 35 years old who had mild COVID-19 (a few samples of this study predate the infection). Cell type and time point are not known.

DNA of the CDR3: TGCAGTGCTAGAGAAGGACAGGGATACTATGGCTACACCTTC. This translates into CSAREGQGYYGYTF. This chain joins TRBV20-1 and TRBJ1-2, with 8 bases lining up with TRBD1. CDR3 length: 14 residues. V trimming: 0 bases; J trimming: 3 bases; junction bases outside the gene matches: 3. Looked up from germline, CDR1 is DFQATT and CDR2 is SNEGSKA (reference sequence).